This entry is about one T cell receptor (beta chain). Its specificity is unknown. Amplification used 60 Vbeta primers and 13 Jbeta primers. Data came from immunoSEQ multiplex PCR; TCRdb stores just in-frame clones and leaves some out. The profile shows more than 90,000 clones, about 76% of them singletons. V gave up 1 base and J gave up 4 bases; unmatched junction bases: 9. The CDR3 extends over 16 amino acids. Germline V gene data show CDR1 as MGHDK and CDR2 as SYGVNS. This sample was taken from a study of cytomegalovirus exposure and HLA in healthy donors. Study results and limitations: Later work showed greater clonal expansion in HLA-associated TCR beta chains than in equally common others. Among the most significant clusters, several appeared linked to common viral pathogens in a later analysis. The availability of immune exposure information extended only to CMV serostatus. With further analysis later on, most CMV-associated TCR beta chains appeared HLA-restricted.

This receptor was identified in a man aged 30-40 years in good health and CMV-seropositive. This chain joins TRBV25-1 and TRBJ2-5; 7 positions match TRBD2. The sample consisted of PBMCs. DNA for the CDR3: TGTGCCAGCAGTGAATCGGCGGGGGTCATCAGAGAGACCCAGTACTTC. It codes for CASSESAGVIRETQYF.